These 9 T cell receptor beta chains were sequenced from one sample in a study of cytomegalovirus exposure and HLA in healthy donors. Vbeta (60) and Jbeta (13) primers were used in the PCR. The data were produced by immunoSEQ multiplex PCR, yet TCRdb's version contains in-frame clones alone and is incomplete. The sample shows around 85,000 clones, around three quarters of them seen only once. The sample comprised PBMCs. The receptors were sampled from a male donor in good health and CMV-seronegative.

The chain carries TRBV29-1 and TRBJ2-3; TRBD1 aligns across 7 bases. Unmatched junction bases numbered 12, after V lost 1 base and J lost 5 bases. Germline CDR1 reads SQVTM; CDR2 reads ANQGSEA. The CDR3 sequence is 16 residues long. The CDR3 sequence: CSVEAPGQYLVDTQYF. CDR3 coding DNA: TGCAGCGTTGAAGCCCCGGGACAGTACCTTGTAGATACGCAGTATTTT.

CDR3 sequence: CASSLDRGLAYEQYF. Here the CDR3 DNA reads TGTGCCAGCAGCTTGGACAGGGGCCTTGCCTACGAGCAGTACTTC. The chain joins TRBV5-5 to TRBJ2-7; the match to TRBD1 covers 7 bases. Germline CDR1 is SGHKS and CDR2 is YYEKEE (reference sequence). The V and J ends lost 0 bases and 2 bases, in that order; junction bases with no gene match: 5. The CDR3 sequence is 15 residues long. Complete variable domain (other parts from reference TRBV5-5 and TRBJ2-7): DAGVTQSPTHLIKTRGQQVTLRCSPISGHKSVSWYQQVLGQGPQFIFQYYEKEERGRGNFPDRFSARQFPNYSSELNVNALLLGDSALYLCASSLDRGLAYEQYFGPGTRLTVT.

The chain links TRBV25-1 to TRBJ1-2, with 7 bases aligning to TRBD1. Germline values: CDR1 MGHDK, CDR2 SYGVNS. The CDR3 runs to 14 residues. Here the CDR3 reads CAPGTTGSVCGYTF. The CDR3 nucleotides read TGTGCTCCTGGGACGACAGGGAGTGTGTGCGGCTACACCTTC.

J is TRBJ1-2 and V is TRBV30; a possible D gene is TRBD1 (6 bases). The V gene's germline CDR1 is GTSNPN and CDR2 SVGIG (reference sequence). V gave up 3 bases and J gave up 2 bases, with 13 bases separating them. This CDR3 region has 14 residues. The CDR3, as DNA: TGTGCCTGGAGGACGAGGACAGCCAACTATGGCTACACCTTC. This encodes CAWRTRTANYGYTF.

The CDR3 nucleotides read TGTGCCAGCAGTTCGATCAGAGGAGCTAACTATGGCTACACCTTC. Translating it yields CASSSIRGANYGYTF. This rearrangement joins TRBV28 to TRBJ1-2; D gene uncertain. The CDR3 has 15 residues. The V gene's germline CDR1 is MDHEN and CDR2 SYDVKM. V was clipped by 4 bases and J by 0 bases, with 12 bases between them.

The chain joins TRBV5-1 to TRBJ1-1; 7 positions match TRBD1. CDR1 and CDR2 from the germline V gene are SGHRS and YFSETQ. V shed 4 bases and J 1 base; nucleotides not matched to a gene: 7. The CDR3 contains 15 residues. The CDR3 here is CASSPEGARNTEAFF. In DNA, the CDR3 is TGCGCCAGCAGCCCGGAGGGGGCGCGGAACACTGAAGCTTTCTTT.

This chain joins TRBV30 and TRBJ1-1; perhaps TRBD1 as D (5 bases). Trimming pared 2 bases from V and 7 bases from J, leaving 14 bases between. Germline assignment: CDR1 GTSNPN and CDR2 SVGIG (reference sequence). The CDR3 length is 13 residues. Here the CDR3 reads CAWSRHGGIEAFF. In nucleotides, the CDR3 is TGTGCCTGGAGTCGACACGGGGGGATTGAAGCTTTCTTT.

The chain couples TRBV30 to TRBJ2-7, with D tentatively TRBD1 (6 bases). Trimming pared 7 bases from V and 3 bases from J, leaving 19 bases between. Germline V gene data show CDR1 as GTSNPN and CDR2 as SVGIG (reference sequence). The CDR3 totals 14 residues. The CDR3 DNA follows: TGTGCCTCCCTTAGACAGGTTCCGAACTACGAGCAGTACTTC. It specifies CASLRQVPNYEQYF.

This clone was counted a few times. V and J are TRBV27 and TRBJ2-5; 7 bases are a match to TRBD1. The DNA end lines up better with TRBJ2-7; the J call may be wrong. CDR3 length equals 14 residues. Germline CDR1 MNHEY, CDR2 SMNVEV (reference sequence). The CDR3 reads CASSLKGADYEQYF. As DNA, the CDR3 is TGTGCCAGCAGTTTAAAGGGGGCAGACTACGAGCAGTACTTC.